This entry lists 10 T cell receptor beta chains sequenced from one sample in a study of CD8 T cells in ankylosing spondylitis. Each CDR3 protein is one row after TCRdb ran MiXCR on the 5' RACE reads. This sample has more than 300,000 distinct CDR3 sequences, with about 9.9% found just once. Sequenced: blood, either unsorted or a sorted T cell fraction (not recorded which). The receptors originated from a female donor with ankylosing spondylitis or in good health (not recorded which).

At least ten counts were recorded for this clonotype. The V and J genes are TRBV5-1 and TRBJ1-6; TRBD1 matches 8 bases. The germline gives CDR1 SGHRS, CDR2 YFSETQ. The CDR3 contains 18 residues. J gave up 4 bases and V 2 bases, and 11 bases lay outside the gene matches. CDR3: CASSFGQGLGGYNSPLHF. As DNA, the CDR3 is TGCGCCAGCAGCTTCGGACAGGGCCTCGGGGGGTATAATTCACCCCTCCACTTT.

This clonotype has only a few counts. The chain employs TRBV7-2 and TRBJ1-2; D remains ambiguous. The CDR3 has 14 amino acids. CDR1 is SGHTA, CDR2 FQGNSA, per germline. Trimming shortened V by 7 bases and J by 2 bases, and 14 bases separated the two germline ends. DNA for the CDR3: TGTGCCAGCACATCACGAGGTCCCAACTATGGCTACACCTTC. Translating it yields CASTSRGPNYGYTF.

This clonotype was recorded at least ten times. This chain joins TRBV5-1 and TRBJ2-7; TRBD1 is a possible D gene (6 bases). V lost 0 bases and J lost 2, with 12 bases in between. The CDR3 contains 15 residues. CDR1 and CDR2 (germline): SGHRS, YFSETQ. CDR3 DNA: TGCGCCAGCAGCTTGGGGCAGGGGTCAACCTACGAGCAGTACTTC. It encodes CASSLGQGSTYEQYF.

This clonotype was found a few times. This rearrangement joins TRBV20-1 to TRBJ2-7; D possibly uses TRBD1 or TRBD2 (7 bases each). Per germline, CDR1 DFQATT and CDR2 SNEGSKA (reference sequence). Trimming pared 5 bases from V and 0 bases from J, leaving 17 bases between. There are 15 residues in the CDR3. CDR3 protein: CSAGGGTVSSYEQYF. CDR3 in DNA: TGCAGTGCTGGGGGGGGGACAGTCTCCTCCTACGAGCAGTACTTC.

Ten or more counts support this clonotype. The chain uses TRBV4-1 and TRBJ1-5, with D perhaps matching TRBD1 (6 bases). This CDR3 spans 16 amino acids. Germline CDR1 is MGHRA and CDR2 is YSYEKL. V lost 2 bases and J lost 8, with 19 bases in between. CDR3 loop: CASSQSVGGGLEPQHF. Here the CDR3 DNA reads TGCGCCAGCAGCCAAAGTGTCGGGGGGGGCTTGGAGCCCCAGCATTTT.

V gene TRBV7-9 combines with J gene TRBJ2-1, with a weak D call TRBD1 (6 bases). Germline CDR1 reads SEHNR; CDR2 reads FQNEAQ (reference sequence). The germline V and J ends were trimmed by 4 bases and 5 bases, with 21 bases remaining between them. This CDR3 is 17 amino acids long. The CDR3 is CASSSPRRTETDNEQFF. The CDR3 bases are TGTGCCAGCAGCTCCCCCCGGCGGACAGAGACCGACAATGAGCAGTTCTTC.

This clonotype was found many times. The rearrangement uses TRBV7-6 and TRBJ2-3; no firm D call. This CDR3 is 13 amino acids long. Germline CDR1 and CDR2: SGHVS and FNYEAQ. Trimming cost V 2 bases and J 6 bases, with 9 bases left between them. The CDR3 DNA sequence: TGTGCCAGCAGCTTAATTGGAGCGGATACGCAGTATTTT. Protein: CASSLIGADTQYF.

V gene TRBV30 combines with J gene TRBJ2-3, with D perhaps matching TRBD1 (6 bases). CDR3 length equals 12 residues. V lost 4 bases, J lost 8 bases, and 13 bases lay in between. Germline CDR1 reads GTSNPN; CDR2 reads SVGIG (reference sequence). In nucleotides, the CDR3 is TGTGCCTGGACAGGGGAAGGCGGTACGCAGTATTTT. This gives the protein CAWTGEGGTQYF.

This clonotype was seen a handful of times. The CDR3 sequence: CASLGTPSYEQYF. The CDR3 DNA is TGTGCCAGCCTCGGGACACCTTCCTACGAGCAGTACTTC. This chain joins TRBV28 and TRBJ2-7; D is perhaps TRBD1 (6 bases). V was shortened by 8 bases and J by 1 base, with 12 bases between the two germline ends. The CDR3 covers 13 residues. In germline, CDR1 is MDHEN, CDR2 SYDVKM.

The genes are TRBV15 and TRBJ2-2; weak D call: TRBD1 (6 bases). The CDR3 runs 15 residues. V was trimmed by 0 bases and J by 4 bases, leaving 9 bases between them. Germline V gene sequence: CDR1 LNHNV, CDR2 YYDKDF (reference sequence). The CDR3 loop is CATSREQGPTGELFF. In DNA, the CDR3 is TGTGCCACCAGCAGAGAACAGGGCCCCACCGGGGAGCTGTTTTTT.